This T cell receptor beta chain was obtained from a study of T cell responses to AZD1222 COVID-19 vaccine. Trimming removed 3 bases from V and 6 bases from J; junction bases left unmatched: 9. The CDR3 is 16 residues long. Germline values: CDR1 SGHRS, CDR2 YFSETQ. Data came from immunoSEQ multiplex PCR; TCRdb stores just in-frame clones and leaves some out. The profile covers about 68,000 clones, with over 60% appearing a single time and around 10% taken by the ten largest. The rearrangement links TRBV5-1 to TRBJ1-6, with 7 bases lining up with TRBD1. The TCR sequence derives from an adult in good health. Sequenced here: peripheral blood, sampled on day 0 of AZD1222 vaccination. The CDR3 nucleotides read TGCGCCAGCAGCTCCGGCTGGGGACAGATTAATTCACCCCTCCACTTT. Its protein is CASSSGWGQINSPLHF.